This T cell receptor beta chain was found in a study of beta chain features in type 1 diabetes. Expressed TCRB transcripts got sequenced, as all isolated RNA was reverse transcribed. Clones were sequenced by immunoSEQ multiplex PCR, and TCRdb holds only the in-frame ones, with some missing. The table shows 400,000 to 600,000 clones, with about 30% occurring only once. Comment on this clone: Other DNA sequences within the sample encode an identical CDR3.

V was clipped by 3 bases and J by 0 bases, with 2 bases between them. The CDR3 is made up of 12 amino acids. Germline CDR1 and CDR2: KGHSH and LQKENI. J is TRBJ2-5 and V is TRBV18; no definite D call. Input material: naive CD4+ T cells from blood. This sequence originates from a man between 18 and 29 years old in good health. For the CDR3, the DNA is TGTGCCAGCTCACCCGACCAAGAGACCCAGTACTTC. Amino acids: CASSPDQETQYF.